The TCR beta chain described here comes from a study of early T cells in non-severe SARS-CoV-2 infection. The table lists this clonotype with many counts. TCRdb reprocessed the 5' RACE reads with MiXCR, giving one entry per CDR3 protein. The sample lists tens of thousands of distinct CDR3 sequences, about 15% seen once, with under 7.5% in the top ten. The V gene lost 4 bases and the J gene lost 2 bases, with 8 bases spanning the gap. Germline V CDR1 and CDR2: SQVTM, ANQGSEA. The CDR3 consists of 12 residues. The sample comprised whole blood. This sequence was found in an adult who was a healthcare worker with PCR-confirmed SARS-CoV-2 infection or an uninfected control (not recorded which). The V gene is TRBV29-1, the J gene TRBJ2-5; the D is unclear. In nucleotides, the CDR3 is TGCAGCGTTGTCAGGTCTCAAGAGACCCAGTACTTC. Its translation: CSVVRSQETQYF.